This entry features one TCR beta chain sequence. Its matching antigen is unknown. This sample was included in a study of regulatory T cells in long-lasting Graves disease. The study's findings and limits: Persistent Graves' patients had lower TCR diversity than newly diagnosed ones. With persistent disease, TRBV28, TRBJ1-2 and TRBJ2-5 were the favored segments.

The time point here: persistent/refractory GD, antithyroid drugs over 5 years with positive TRAb. The TCR library was made from RNA that had been extracted from PBMCs in TRIzol. Germline lookup yields CDR1 ENHRY and CDR2 SYGVKD. Trimming took 8 bases from V and 2 from J; bases not matched to a gene: 7. The CDR3 extends over 16 amino acids. According to the study, TCR beta libraries were built with iRepertoire HTBI primers and CDR3-region Arm-PCR. Each CDR3 protein is one row after TCRdb ran MiXCR on the multiplex PCR reads. The sample contains roughly 470,000 distinct CDR3 sequences, less than 25% of which appear only once.

The sequencing here drew on peripheral blood mononuclear cells (PBMCs), taken when the disease was refractory, from a patient treated with antithyroid drugs. This clonotype was sampled from a female donor with Graves disease. The rearrangement uses TRBV10-3 and TRBJ2-6; 9 bases match TRBD1. The CDR3 is CAIEQGANPGANVLTF. For the CDR3, the DNA is TGTGCCATCGAACAGGGGGCGAACCCTGGGGCCAACGTCCTGACTTTC.